Below are 6 T cell receptor beta chains sequenced from a single sample in a study of blood T cells in healthy people across ages. It was with a sample-barcoded 5' primer and a J-beta primer mix that a second PCR of roughly 6 to 12 cycles was run. TCRdb analysed the 5' RACE reads with MiXCR anew, one entry per CDR3 protein. In the table there are hundreds of thousands of distinct CDR3 sequences, about 52% of which are singletons. The sample consisted of blood. The receptors stem from a man aged 55 to 70 in good health.

The chain couples TRBV24-1 to TRBJ2-3; D might be TRBD2 (5 bases). Germline values: CDR1 KGHDR, CDR2 SFDVKD. CDR3 length equals 14 residues. The germline V and J ends were trimmed by 4 bases and 2 bases, with 9 bases remaining between them. CDR3 bases: TGTGCCACCAGTGACGCGGGTCCCACAGATACGCAGTATTTT. Translated, it gives CATSDAGPTDTQYF.

The chain has TRBV9 and TRBJ2-5, with D possibly being TRBD2 (6 bases). With 4 bases removed from V and 2 bases from J, the gap between germline ends came to 15 bases. Looked up from germline, CDR1 is SGDLS and CDR2 is YYNGEE. CDR3 length: 15 amino acids. DNA for the CDR3: TGTGCCAGCAGCTCGAGGGATGGGAGGCAAGAGACCCAGTACTTC. Its translation is CASSSRDGRQETQYF.

This clonotype is termed medium-sized. V gene TRBV5-1 combines with J gene TRBJ2-7, with D possibly matching TRBD1 (5 bases). This CDR3 comprises 14 residues. Germline CDR1 reads SGHRS; CDR2 reads YFSETQ. The germline V and J ends were trimmed by 1 base and 4 bases, with 12 bases remaining between them. The CDR3 loop reads CASSLTGPSYEQYF. The CDR3 nucleotides read TGCGCCAGCAGCTTGACAGGCCCATCGTACGAGCAGTACTTC.

This clonotype turned up a few times. V usage is TRBV11-2 and J usage is TRBJ2-3, with D perhaps matching TRBD2 (6 bases). The germline CDR1 and CDR2 sequences are SGHAT and FQNNGV. Trimming took off 1 base at V and 2 bases at J, with 13 bases between the two ends. The CDR3 has 16 amino acids. The CDR3 DNA reads as TGTGCCAGCAGCTTAGGCCTCCGGGAGATCACAGATACGCAGTATTTT. Its protein product is CASSLGLREITDTQYF.

V usage is TRBV6-5 and J usage is TRBJ2-3; 8 positions match TRBD2. V lost 8 bases and J lost 4; bases outside the gene matches: 8. The CDR3 is made up of 14 amino acids. Germline assignment: CDR1 MNHEY and CDR2 SVGAGI. Written as DNA, the CDR3 is TGTGCCAGCCGGGGGGGAGGGTGGGCAGATACGCAGTATTTT. Protein sequence: CASRGGGWADTQYF.

J is TRBJ1-1 and V is TRBV10-3; no firm D call. The V gene's germline CDR1 is ENHRY and CDR2 SYGVKD. CDR3 length equals 13 residues. Trimming stripped 7 bases from V and 3 bases from J, with 12 bases between. The CDR3 sequence: CAIKEAADTEAFF. CDR3 nucleotides: TGTGCCATCAAGGAGGCAGCGGACACTGAAGCTTTCTTT.